This T cell receptor (beta chain) was captured by sequencing in a study of T cell repertoires in cytomegalovirus infection. The CDR3 covers 13 residues. Between the trimmed V and J ends, which lost 6 bases and 3 bases, there was a span of 9 bases. Germline-derived CDR1 and CDR2 are SGHVS and FNYEAQ. This clonotype was counted ten times or more. The antigen is unknown. Each CDR3 protein is one row after TCRdb ran MiXCR on the reads. This table holds about 830,000 distinct CDR3 sequences, approximately 32% found once. This TCR came from a human donor in good health (CMV status not recorded). Some clones in this sample may be carry-over from other donors' samples. The sample in question was cultured CD8+ T cells from PBMCs, obtained from culture after CMV antigen stimulation. The chain carries TRBV7-6 and TRBJ1-5, with D possibly TRBD1 on 6 matching bases. As DNA, the CDR3 is TGTGCCAGCAGAACAGGGCCCAATCAGCCCCAGCATTTT. The encoded protein is CASRTGPNQPQHF.